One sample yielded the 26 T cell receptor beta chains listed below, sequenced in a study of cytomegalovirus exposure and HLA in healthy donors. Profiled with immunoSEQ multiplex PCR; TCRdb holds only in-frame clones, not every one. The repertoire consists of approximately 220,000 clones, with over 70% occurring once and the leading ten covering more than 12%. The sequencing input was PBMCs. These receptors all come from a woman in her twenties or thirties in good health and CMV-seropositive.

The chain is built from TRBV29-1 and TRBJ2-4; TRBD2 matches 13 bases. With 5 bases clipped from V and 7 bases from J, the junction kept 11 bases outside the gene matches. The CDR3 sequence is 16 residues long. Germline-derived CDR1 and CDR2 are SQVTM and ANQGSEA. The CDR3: CSVSTRTSGSTNIQYF. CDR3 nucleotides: TGCAGCGTTAGCACCCGGACTAGCGGGAGTACGAACATTCAGTACTTC. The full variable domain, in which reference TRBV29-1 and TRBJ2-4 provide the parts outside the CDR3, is SAVISQKPSRDICQRGTSLTIQCQVDSQVTMMFWYRQQPGQSLTLIATANQGSEATYESGFVIDKFPISRPNLTFSTLTVSNMSPEDSSIYLCSVSTRTSGSTNIQYFGAGTRLSVL.

In DNA, the CDR3 is TGCGCCAGCAGCCAAGCTTCATCGGGGGCGCCCTACAATGAGCAGTTCTTC. Translated, it gives CASSQASSGAPYNEQFF. The chain combines TRBV4-1 with TRBJ2-1, with D tentatively TRBD1 or TRBD2 (6 bases each). The V gene lost 1 base and the J gene lost 2 bases, with 15 bases spanning the gap. The CDR3 contains 17 residues. Germline loops: CDR1 MGHRA, CDR2 YSYEKL.

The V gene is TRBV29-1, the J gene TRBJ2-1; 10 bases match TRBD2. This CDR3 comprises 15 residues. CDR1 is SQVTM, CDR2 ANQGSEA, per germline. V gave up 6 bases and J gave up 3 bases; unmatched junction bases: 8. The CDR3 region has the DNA TGCAGCGTCCCCCTGAGGACTAGCGGCTACAATGAGCAGTTCTTC. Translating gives CSVPLRTSGYNEQFF.

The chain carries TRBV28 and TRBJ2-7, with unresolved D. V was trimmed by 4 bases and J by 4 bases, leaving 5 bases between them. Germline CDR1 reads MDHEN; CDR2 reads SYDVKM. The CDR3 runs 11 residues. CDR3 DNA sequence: TGTGCCAGCAGTTCGAAGTACGAGCAGTACTTC. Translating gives CASSSKYEQYF.

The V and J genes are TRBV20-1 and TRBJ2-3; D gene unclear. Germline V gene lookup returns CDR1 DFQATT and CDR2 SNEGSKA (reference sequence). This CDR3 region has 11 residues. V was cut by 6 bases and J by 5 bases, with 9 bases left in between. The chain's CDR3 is CSAPILDTQYF. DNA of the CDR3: TGCAGTGCCCCAATATTAGATACGCAGTATTTT.

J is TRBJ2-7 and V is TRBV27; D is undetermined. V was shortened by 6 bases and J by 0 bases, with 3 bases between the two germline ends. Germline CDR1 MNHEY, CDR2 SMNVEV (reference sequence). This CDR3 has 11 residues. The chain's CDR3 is CASRGSYEQYF. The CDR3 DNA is TGTGCCAGCAGGGGCTCCTACGAGCAGTACTTC.

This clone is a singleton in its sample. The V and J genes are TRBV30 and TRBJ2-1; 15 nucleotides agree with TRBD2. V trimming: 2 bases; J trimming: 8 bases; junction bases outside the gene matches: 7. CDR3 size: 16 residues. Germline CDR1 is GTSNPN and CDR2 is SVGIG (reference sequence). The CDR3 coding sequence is TGTGCCTGGAGTCTCGGACTAGCGGGAGGGCCCGATGAGCAGTTCTTC. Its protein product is CAWSLGLAGGPDEQFF.

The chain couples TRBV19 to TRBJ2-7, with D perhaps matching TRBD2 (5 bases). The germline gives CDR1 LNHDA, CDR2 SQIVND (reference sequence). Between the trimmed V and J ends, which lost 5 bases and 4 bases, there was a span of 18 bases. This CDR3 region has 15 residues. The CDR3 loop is CASSAQDLAGYEQYF. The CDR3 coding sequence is TGTGCCAGTAGTGCTCAGGACTTAGCTGGTTACGAGCAGTACTTC.

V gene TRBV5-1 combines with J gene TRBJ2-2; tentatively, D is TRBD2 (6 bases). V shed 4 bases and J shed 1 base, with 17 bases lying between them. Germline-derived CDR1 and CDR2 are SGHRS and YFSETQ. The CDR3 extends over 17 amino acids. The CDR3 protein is CASSAPLREENTGELFF. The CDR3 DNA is TGCGCCAGCAGCGCACCTTTGAGGGAGGAGAACACCGGGGAGCTGTTTTTT.

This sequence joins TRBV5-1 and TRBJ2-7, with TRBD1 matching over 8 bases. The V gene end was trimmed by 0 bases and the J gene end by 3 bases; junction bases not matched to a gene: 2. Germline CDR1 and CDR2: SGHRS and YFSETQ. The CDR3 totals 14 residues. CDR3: CASSLGQGIYEQYF. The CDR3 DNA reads TGCGCCAGCAGCTTGGGACAGGGGATCTACGAGCAGTACTTC.

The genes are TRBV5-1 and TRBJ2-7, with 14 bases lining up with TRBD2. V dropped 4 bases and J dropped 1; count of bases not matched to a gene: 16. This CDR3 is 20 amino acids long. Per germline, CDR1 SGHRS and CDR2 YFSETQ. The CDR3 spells CASSVRGGIGTSGSSYEQYF. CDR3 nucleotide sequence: TGCGCCAGCAGCGTTCGCGGGGGGATTGGGACTAGCGGGAGTTCCTACGAGCAGTACTTC. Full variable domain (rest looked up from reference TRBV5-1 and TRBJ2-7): KAGVTQTPRYLIKTRGQQVTLSCSPISGHRSVSWYQQTPGQGLQFLFEYFSETQRNKGNFPGRFSGRQFSNSRSEMNVSTLELGDSALYLCASSVRGGIGTSGSSYEQYFGPGTRLTVT.

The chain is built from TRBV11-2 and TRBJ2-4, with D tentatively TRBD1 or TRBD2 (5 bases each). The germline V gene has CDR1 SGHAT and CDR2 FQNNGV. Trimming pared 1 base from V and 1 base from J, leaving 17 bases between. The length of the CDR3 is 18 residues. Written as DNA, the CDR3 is TGTGCCAGCAGCTTAGGGAGGTGGGGGTCGGAGGCCAAAAACATTCAGTACTTC. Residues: CASSLGRWGSEAKNIQYF.

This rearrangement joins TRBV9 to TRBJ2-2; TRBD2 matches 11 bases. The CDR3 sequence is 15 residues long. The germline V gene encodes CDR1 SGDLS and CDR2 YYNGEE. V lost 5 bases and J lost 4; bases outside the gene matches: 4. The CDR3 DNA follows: TGTGCCAGCAGGGGGACTAGCGGATCCACCGGGGAGCTGTTTTTT. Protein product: CASRGTSGSTGELFF.

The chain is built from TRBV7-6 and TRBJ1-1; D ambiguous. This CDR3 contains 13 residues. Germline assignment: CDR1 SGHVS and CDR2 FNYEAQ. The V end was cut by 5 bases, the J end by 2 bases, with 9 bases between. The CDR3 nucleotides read TGTGCCAGCAGCCCCGACCCCAACACTGAAGCTTTCTTT. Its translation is CASSPDPNTEAFF.

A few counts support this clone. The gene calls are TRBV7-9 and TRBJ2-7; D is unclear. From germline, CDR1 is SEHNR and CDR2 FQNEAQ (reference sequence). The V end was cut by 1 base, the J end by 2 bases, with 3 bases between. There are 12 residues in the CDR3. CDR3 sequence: CASSLGTYEQYF. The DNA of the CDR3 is TGTGCCAGCAGCTTAGGTACCTACGAGCAGTACTTC.

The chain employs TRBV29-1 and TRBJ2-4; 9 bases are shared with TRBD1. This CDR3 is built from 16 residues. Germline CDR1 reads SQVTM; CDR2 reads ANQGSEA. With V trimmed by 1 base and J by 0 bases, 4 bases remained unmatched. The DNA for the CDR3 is TGCAGCGTTGAAGCAAGGGGACAGGGAGCCAAAAACATTCAGTACTTC. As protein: CSVEARGQGAKNIQYF.

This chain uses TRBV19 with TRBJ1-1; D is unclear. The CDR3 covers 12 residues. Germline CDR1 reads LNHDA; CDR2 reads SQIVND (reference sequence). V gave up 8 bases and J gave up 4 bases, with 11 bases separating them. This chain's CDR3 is CASQRGGTEAFF. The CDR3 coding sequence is TGTGCCAGTCAGCGGGGAGGCACTGAAGCTTTCTTT.

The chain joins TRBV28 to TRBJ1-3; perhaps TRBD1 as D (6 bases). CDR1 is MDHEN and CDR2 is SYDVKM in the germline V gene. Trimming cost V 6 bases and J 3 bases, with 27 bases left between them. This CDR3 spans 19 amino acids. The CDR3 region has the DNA TGTGCCAGCAGCCCACACCGCAGGGGTCTGCAGGTGGGTGGAAACACCATATATTTT. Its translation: CASSPHRRGLQVGGNTIYF.

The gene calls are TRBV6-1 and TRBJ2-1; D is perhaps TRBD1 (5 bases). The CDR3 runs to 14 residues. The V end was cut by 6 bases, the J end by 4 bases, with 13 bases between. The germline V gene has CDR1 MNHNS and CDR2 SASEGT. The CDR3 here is CASSQVAGYNEQFF. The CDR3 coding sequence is TGTGCCAGCAGCCAAGTCGCAGGGTACAATGAGCAGTTCTTC.

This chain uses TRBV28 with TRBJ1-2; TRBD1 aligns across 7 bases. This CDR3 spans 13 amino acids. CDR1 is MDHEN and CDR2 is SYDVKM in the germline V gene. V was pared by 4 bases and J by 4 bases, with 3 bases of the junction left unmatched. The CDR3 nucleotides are TGTGCCAGCAGTTACAGGGACAGCTATGGCTACACCTTC. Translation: CASSYRDSYGYTF.

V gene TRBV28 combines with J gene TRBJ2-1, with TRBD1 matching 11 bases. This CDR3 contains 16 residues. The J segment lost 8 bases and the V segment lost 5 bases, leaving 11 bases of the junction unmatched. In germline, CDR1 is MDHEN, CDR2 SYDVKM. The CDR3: CASSPDRTGGAYEQFF. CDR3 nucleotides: TGTGCCAGCAGTCCCGATCGGACAGGGGGCGCTTATGAGCAGTTCTTC.

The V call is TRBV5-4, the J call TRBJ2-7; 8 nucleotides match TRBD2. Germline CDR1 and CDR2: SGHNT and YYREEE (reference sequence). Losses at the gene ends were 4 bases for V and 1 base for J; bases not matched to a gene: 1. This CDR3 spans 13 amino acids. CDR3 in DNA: TGTGCCAGCAGCCCTAGCGGGTCCTACGAGCAGTACTTC. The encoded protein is CASSPSGSYEQYF.

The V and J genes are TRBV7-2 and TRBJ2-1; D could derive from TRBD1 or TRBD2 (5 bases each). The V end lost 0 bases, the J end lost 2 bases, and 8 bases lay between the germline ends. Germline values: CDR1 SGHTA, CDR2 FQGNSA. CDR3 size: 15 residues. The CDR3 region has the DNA TGTGCCAGCAGCTTAGCCGGGACGCCCTACAATGAGCAGTTCTTC. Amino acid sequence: CASSLAGTPYNEQFF.

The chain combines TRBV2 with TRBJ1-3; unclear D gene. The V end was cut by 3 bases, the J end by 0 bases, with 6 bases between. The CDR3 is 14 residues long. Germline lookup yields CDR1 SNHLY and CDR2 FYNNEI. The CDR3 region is CASSERSSGNTIYF. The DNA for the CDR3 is TGTGCCAGCAGTGAGAGGAGCTCTGGAAACACCATATATTTT.

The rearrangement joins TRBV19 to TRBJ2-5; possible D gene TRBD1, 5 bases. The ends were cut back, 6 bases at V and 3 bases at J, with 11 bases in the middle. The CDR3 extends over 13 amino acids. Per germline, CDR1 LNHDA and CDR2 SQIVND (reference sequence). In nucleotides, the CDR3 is TGTGCCAGTAGACCCTCAGGGAAAGAGACCCAGTACTTC. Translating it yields CASRPSGKETQYF. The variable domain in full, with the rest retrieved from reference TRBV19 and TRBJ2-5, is DGGITQSPKYLFRKEGQNVTLSCEQNLNHDAMYWYRQDPGQGLRLIYYSQIVNDFQKGDIAEGYSVSREKKESFPLTVTSAQKNPTAFYLCASRPSGKETQYFGPGTRLLVL.

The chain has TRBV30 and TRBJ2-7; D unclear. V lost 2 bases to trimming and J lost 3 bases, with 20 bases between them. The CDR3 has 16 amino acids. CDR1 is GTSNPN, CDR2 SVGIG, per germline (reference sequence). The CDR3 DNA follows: TGTGCCTGGAGTACTCCGGGCCTGCCCGTGGACTACGAGCAGTACTTC. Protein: CAWSTPGLPVDYEQYF.